A single sample is the source of the 24 T cell receptor beta chains below, sequenced in a study of blood T cell repertoires in COVID-19. Profiling relied on immunoSEQ multiplex PCR, and the TCRdb table lists in-frame clones only, not all of them. The sample comprises some 50,000 clones, more than 75% of which are singletons, and around 30% rests with the top ten. The specimen was peripheral blood. The source of these receptors is a human donor in a cohort sampled during active COVID-19.

The chain employs TRBV27 and TRBJ2-7; 8 bases align to TRBD1. This CDR3 contains 13 residues. Germline V gene sequence: CDR1 MNHEY, CDR2 SMNVEV (reference sequence). The junction had 2 bases not matched to a gene; V was cut back by 5 bases and J by 2 bases. The CDR3 spells CASSPGQAYEQYF. The CDR3 bases are TGTGCCAGCAGTCCGGGACAGGCCTACGAGCAGTACTTC.

The CDR3 DNA sequence: TGTGCCAGCAGCTTAGGTACAGTTTATAGCAATCAGCCCCAGCATTTT. Protein sequence: CASSLGTVYSNQPQHF. The chain carries TRBV7-8 and TRBJ1-5; no reliable D call. The CDR3 sequence is 16 residues long. Between the trimmed V and J ends, which lost 1 base and 0 bases, there was a span of 10 bases. Germline V CDR1 and CDR2: SGHVS, FQNEAQ.

This chain joins TRBV29-1 and TRBJ1-4, with no clear D. Germline CDR1 and CDR2: SQVTM and ANQGSEA. The CDR3 spans 11 residues. Trimming cost V 4 bases and J 8 bases, with 8 bases left between them. CDR3 nucleotide sequence: TGCAGCGTTGCCAAAGCAGAAAAACTGTTTTTT. This codes for CSVAKAEKLFF. Full variable domain (remainder filled in from reference TRBV29-1 and TRBJ1-4): SAVISQKPSRDICQRGTSLTIQCQVDSQVTMMFWYRQQPGQSLTLIATANQGSEATYESGFVIDKFPISRPNLTFSTLTVSNMSPEDSSIYLCSVAKAEKLFFGSGTQLSVL.

In its sample, this clone was seen a few times. The V call is TRBV27, the J call TRBJ1-3, with D possibly TRBD1 on 5 matching bases. Germline V gene data show CDR1 as MNHEY and CDR2 as SMNVEV (reference sequence). V gave up 5 bases and J gave up 5 bases, with 10 bases separating them. The CDR3 spans 13 residues. The CDR3 DNA reads as TGTGCCAGCAGTCCCAACAGGAGAAACACCATATATTTT. The encoded protein is CASSPNRRNTIYF.

This clone was seen a handful of times. V is TRBV27 and J is TRBJ1-2, with 9 bases aligning to TRBD1. Per germline, CDR1 MNHEY and CDR2 SMNVEV (reference sequence). V was pared by 7 bases and J by 7 bases, with 7 bases of the junction left unmatched. The CDR3 length is 13 residues. The CDR3 spells CASTSGQGFGYTF. The DNA of the CDR3 is TGTGCCAGCACGTCCGGACAGGGGTTTGGCTACACCTTC.

The chain uses TRBV2 and TRBJ2-7, with D unclear. Between the trimmed V and J ends, which lost 8 bases and 1 base, there was a span of 12 bases. CDR1 is SNHLY, CDR2 FYNNEI, per germline. This CDR3 comprises 13 residues. In DNA form, the CDR3 reads TGTGCCAGCTCCCTGGCCAAATCCTACGAGCAGTACTTC. Protein sequence: CASSLAKSYEQYF.

The chain recombines TRBV10-3 with TRBJ1-2; D uncertain. The CDR3 sequence is 12 residues long. The V gene lost 8 bases and the J gene lost 8 bases, with 15 bases spanning the gap. Germline V lookup: CDR1 ENHRY, CDR2 SYGVKD. This CDR3 is CAIARDSFGYTF. In DNA form, the CDR3 reads TGTGCCATCGCCCGGGATTCATTCGGCTACACCTTC.

The chain employs TRBV11-1 and TRBJ1-2, with D unresolved. The CDR3 length is 14 residues. Per the germline V gene, CDR1 is SGHAT and CDR2 is FQDESV (reference sequence). Deletions cut 5 bases from V and 4 bases from J, with 14 bases between. This CDR3 is CASSPTGMGYGYTF. CDR3 DNA: TGTGCCAGCAGCCCGACGGGGATGGGCTATGGCTACACCTTC.

The CDR3 nucleotides read TGTGCCAGCAGAGGCGACGGGGAGGCCACTGAAGCTTTCTTT. This gives the protein CASRGDGEATEAFF. The chain is built from TRBV2 and TRBJ1-1; D remains unclear. Germline V gene sequence: CDR1 SNHLY, CDR2 FYNNEI. The V end lost 6 bases, the J end lost 4 bases, and 15 bases lay between the germline ends. The CDR3 runs 14 residues.

This chain connects TRBV5-6 to TRBJ2-1, with 12 bases that match TRBD2. The CDR3 is 18 amino acids. CDR1 is SGHDT, CDR2 YYEEEE, per germline. Unmatched junction bases numbered 11, after V lost 1 base and J lost 6 bases. For the CDR3, the DNA is TGTGCCAGCAGCTTGTCAGGGTCTAGCGGGAGGGCGGGCAATGAGCAGTTCTTC. Protein sequence: CASSLSGSSGRAGNEQFF.

The CDR3 DNA reads as TGTGCCAGCAGCTTCAAGGCGGACATGAACACTGAAGCTTTCTTT. It encodes CASSFKADMNTEAFF. The genes are TRBV7-4 and TRBJ1-1, with D perhaps TRBD1 (5 bases). V dropped 3 bases and J dropped 0 bases, with 11 bases sitting between them. Germline V gene sequence: CDR1 SGHVT, CDR2 SQSDAQ. The CDR3 is 15 amino acids. Using reference TRBV7-4 and TRBJ1-1 for the parts outside the CDR3, the full variable domain is GAGVSQSPRYKVAKRGRDVALRCDSISGHVTLYWYRQTLGQGSEVLTYSQSDAQRDKSGRPSGRFSAERPERSVSTLKIQRTEQGDSAVYLCASSFKADMNTEAFFGQGTRLTVV.

V gene TRBV6-5 combines with J gene TRBJ2-1; 7 bases fit TRBD1. CDR1 is MNHEY and CDR2 is SVGAGI in the germline V gene. Trimming took 5 bases from V and 8 from J; bases not matched to a gene: 12. CDR3 size: 15 residues. Written as DNA, the CDR3 is TGTGCCAGCAGTCCACTCCAGGGGGTAGACGATGAGCAGTTCTTC. Its translation is CASSPLQGVDDEQFF.

The count of this clone is one. The chain recombines TRBV19 with TRBJ1-3; the D gene is possibly TRBD1 (6 bases). V lost 7 bases, J lost 0 bases, and 13 bases lay in between. Germline values: CDR1 LNHDA, CDR2 SQIVND (reference sequence). The CDR3 is made up of 15 amino acids. CDR3: CASIGGISSGNTIYF. The CDR3 DNA reads TGTGCCAGTATTGGGGGCATCAGCTCTGGAAACACCATATATTTT.

The chain has TRBV2 and TRBJ2-3; D remains ambiguous. V was cut by 1 base and J by 3 bases, with 11 bases left in between. Germline V lookup: CDR1 SNHLY, CDR2 FYNNEI. This CDR3 is 15 amino acids long. The CDR3 DNA reads as TGTGCCAGCAGTGAAGGGTGGGCAGTGACAGATACGCAGTATTTT. This translates into CASSEGWAVTDTQYF.

The rearrangement links TRBV18 to TRBJ2-4; 7 positions agree with TRBD2. The trim removed 6 bases at V and 0 bases at J, leaving 8 bases unmatched. Germline CDR1 KGHSH, CDR2 LQKENI. The CDR3 spans 16 residues. The chain's CDR3 is CASSSTSREAKNIQYF. For the CDR3, the DNA is TGTGCCAGCTCTTCGACTAGCCGAGAAGCCAAAAACATTCAGTACTTC. The entire variable domain, with the rest obtained from reference TRBV18 and TRBJ2-4, is as follows: NAGVMQNPRHLVRRRGQEARLRCSPMKGHSHVYWYRQLPEEGLKFMVYLQKENIIDESGMPKERFSAEFPKEGPSILRIQQVVRGDSAAYFCASSSTSREAKNIQYFGAGTRLSVL.

The chain is built from TRBV12-3 or TRBV12-4 and TRBJ2-1, with D perhaps matching TRBD1 (6 bases). The CDR3 contains 13 residues. Trimming pared 6 bases from V and 14 bases from J, leaving 20 bases between. CDR3 in DNA: TGTGCCAGCAGCCGTCCCGGGACACGGACGGAGTTCTTC. Its protein is CASSRPGTRTEFF.

The rearrangement joins TRBV11-2 to TRBJ2-2; no clear D gene. Trimming removed 2 bases at V and 6 bases at J, with 10 bases between. CDR1 and CDR2 (germline): SGHAT, FQNNGV. The CDR3 contains 14 residues. Here the CDR3 DNA reads TGTGCCAGCAGCTTATTCAGGATGGCCGGGGAGCTGTTTTTT. It codes for CASSLFRMAGELFF.

The table lists this clone with a few counts. The J gene is TRBJ1-6, the V gene TRBV14; 9 positions match TRBD1. The germline CDR1 and CDR2 sequences are SGHDN and FVKESK. This CDR3 has 15 residues. Trimming cost V 0 bases and J 10 bases; bases outside gene matches: 4. As DNA, the CDR3 is TGTGCCAGCAGCCAAGAGGGGACAGGGTACTCACCCCTCCACTTT. Translating gives CASSQEGTGYSPLHF. Variable domain in full (rest from reference TRBV14 and TRBJ1-6): EAGVTQFPSHSVIEKGQTVTLRCDPISGHDNLYWYRRVMGKEIKFLLHFVKESKQDESGMPNNRFLAERTGGTYSTLKVQPAELEDSGVYFCASSQEGTGYSPLHFGNGTRLTVT.

The chain is built from TRBV6-5 and TRBJ2-7; a weak D match, TRBD2 (6 bases). V was cut by 6 bases and J by 4 bases, with 10 bases left in between. CDR3 length equals 12 residues. Germline-derived CDR1 and CDR2 are MNHEY and SVGAGI. The DNA for the CDR3 is TGTGCCAGCAGCCGGACTACTTACGAGCAGTACTTC. Amino acids: CASSRTTYEQYF.

This chain connects TRBV7-8 to TRBJ1-6; 12 bases are a match to TRBD1. Germline V gives CDR1 SGHVS, CDR2 FQNEAQ. The length of the CDR3 is 17 residues. V gave up 5 bases and J gave up 1 base; unmatched junction bases: 3. CDR3 DNA: TGTGCCAGCAGCCAGGGACAGGGGGCTTCCTATAATTCACCCCTCCACTTT. Translation gives CASSQGQGASYNSPLHF.

The chain uses TRBV6-1 and TRBJ1-4; TRBD1 agrees at 8 bases. The CDR3 has 16 residues. With 6 bases clipped from V and 2 bases from J, the junction kept 8 bases outside the gene matches. CDR1 is MNHNS and CDR2 is SASEGT in the germline V gene. This CDR3 reads CASREQGGPTNEKLFF. CDR3 DNA sequence: TGTGCCAGCAGGGAACAGGGGGGCCCCACTAATGAAAAACTGTTTTTT.

Only one count was recorded for this clone. The rearrangement links TRBV7-3 to TRBJ1-1; 10 nucleotides agree with TRBD1. CDR1 is SGHTA and CDR2 is FQGTGA in the germline V gene. This CDR3 has 15 residues. J gave up 5 bases and V 5 bases, and 8 bases lay outside the gene matches. The CDR3 protein is CASSAKGQGGTEAFF. CDR3 nucleotides: TGTGCCAGCAGCGCAAAAGGACAGGGGGGGACTGAAGCTTTCTTT.

The CDR3 DNA follows: TGCAGCGTATCGGCGGGACAGCTCTACGAGCAGTACTTC. It specifies CSVSAGQLYEQYF. The chain carries TRBV29-1 and TRBJ2-7, with D possibly being TRBD1 (7 bases). CDR1 and CDR2 (germline): SQVTM, ANQGSEA. CDR3 size: 13 residues. Trimming removed 6 bases at V and 3 bases at J, with 15 bases between.

In its sample, this clone was seen once. J is TRBJ1-6 and V is TRBV6-4, with D tentatively TRBD1 (5 bases). V lost 3 bases, J lost 7 bases, and 10 bases lay in between. The CDR3 runs 14 residues. Germline assignment: CDR1 MRHNA and CDR2 SNTAGT. Here the CDR3 DNA reads TGTGCCAGCAGTGAAGGCAGGGTGAATTCACCCCTCCACTTT. Its translation: CASSEGRVNSPLHF.